Below, 2 T cell receptor beta chains from the same sample are listed, as sequenced in a study of cytomegalovirus exposure and HLA in healthy donors. Primers included in the PCR were 60 Vbeta and 13 Jbeta primers. The protocol was immunoSEQ multiplex PCR, while the TCRdb copy is restricted to in-frame clones and leaves out a portion. The sample holds some 100,000 clones; less than 80% are singletons and the top ten take 11%. Sequencing input: PBMCs. All receptors derive from a woman in her forties or fifties in good health and CMV-seropositive.

This sequence joins TRBV7-2 and TRBJ2-5; 12 bases are a match to TRBD2. The last part of the DNA fits TRBJ2-7 better; the J call may be wrong. This CDR3 comprises 16 residues. From germline, CDR1 is SGHTA and CDR2 FQGNSA. The CDR3 is CASSLGATSGRGEQYF. CDR3 nucleotides: TGTGCCAGCAGCTTAGGAGCGACTAGCGGGAGAGGCGAGCAGTACTTC.

This sequence joins TRBV6-1 and TRBJ2-5; 9 bases agree with TRBD1. The J call may be in error: the DNA end matches TRBJ2-7 better. CDR3 length equals 14 residues. The germline V gene encodes CDR1 MNHNS and CDR2 SASEGT. This chain's CDR3 is CASSEAGTGYEQYF. CDR3 in DNA: TGTGCCAGCAGTGAAGCCGGGACAGGGTACGAGCAGTACTTC.